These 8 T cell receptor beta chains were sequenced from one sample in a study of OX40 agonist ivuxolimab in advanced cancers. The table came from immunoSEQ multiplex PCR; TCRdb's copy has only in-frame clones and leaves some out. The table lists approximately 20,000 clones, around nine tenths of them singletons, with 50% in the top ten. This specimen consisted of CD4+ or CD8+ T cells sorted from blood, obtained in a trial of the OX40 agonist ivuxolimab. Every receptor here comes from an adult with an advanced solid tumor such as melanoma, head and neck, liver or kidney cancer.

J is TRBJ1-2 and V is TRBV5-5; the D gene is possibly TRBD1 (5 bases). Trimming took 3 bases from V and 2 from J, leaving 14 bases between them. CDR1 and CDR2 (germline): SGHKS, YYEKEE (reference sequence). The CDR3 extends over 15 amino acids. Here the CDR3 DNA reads TGTGCCAGCAGCTCGGTTGGGGGAGCAAACTATGGCTACACCTTC. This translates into CASSSVGGANYGYTF. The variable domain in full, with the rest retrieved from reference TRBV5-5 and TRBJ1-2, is DAGVTQSPTHLIKTRGQQVTLRCSPISGHKSVSWYQQVLGQGPQFIFQYYEKEERGRGNFPDRFSARQFPNYSSELNVNALLLGDSALYLCASSSVGGANYGYTFGSGTRLTVV.

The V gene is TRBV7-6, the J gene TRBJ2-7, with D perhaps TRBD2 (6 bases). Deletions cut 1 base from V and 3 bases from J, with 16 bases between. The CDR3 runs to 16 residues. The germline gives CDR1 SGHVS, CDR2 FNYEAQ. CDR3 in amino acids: CASSLVPRGSHYEQYF. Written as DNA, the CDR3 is TGTGCCAGCAGCTTAGTTCCGCGGGGAAGCCACTACGAGCAGTACTTC. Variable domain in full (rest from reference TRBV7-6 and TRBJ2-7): GAGVSQSPRYKVTKRGQDVALRCDPISGHVSLYWYRQALGQGPEFLTYFNYEAQQDKSGLPNDRFSAERPEGSISTLTIQRTEQRDSAMYRCASSLVPRGSHYEQYFGPGTRLTVT.

The CDR3 nucleotides read TGCGCCAGCAGCCAACTGGTAGCGGGAGTCTACAATGAGCAGTTCTTC. Protein: CASSQLVAGVYNEQFF. The V gene is TRBV4-1, the J gene TRBJ2-1; 9 positions match TRBD2. The length of the CDR3 is 16 residues. V lost 2 bases and J lost 3; bases outside the gene matches: 5. CDR1 is MGHRA and CDR2 is YSYEKL in the germline V gene.

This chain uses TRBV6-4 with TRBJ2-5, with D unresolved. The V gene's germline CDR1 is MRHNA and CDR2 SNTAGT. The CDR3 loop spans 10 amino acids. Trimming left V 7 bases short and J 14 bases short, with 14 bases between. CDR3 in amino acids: CASKVNGNYF. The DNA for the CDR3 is TGTGCCAGCAAGGTCAACGGCAATTACTTC.

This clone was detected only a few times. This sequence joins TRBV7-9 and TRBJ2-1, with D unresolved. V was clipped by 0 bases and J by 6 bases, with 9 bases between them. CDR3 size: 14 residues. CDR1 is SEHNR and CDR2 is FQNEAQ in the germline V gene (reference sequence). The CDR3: CASSLALTPNEQFF. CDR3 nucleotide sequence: TGTGCCAGCAGCTTAGCGCTGACGCCCAATGAGCAGTTCTTC.

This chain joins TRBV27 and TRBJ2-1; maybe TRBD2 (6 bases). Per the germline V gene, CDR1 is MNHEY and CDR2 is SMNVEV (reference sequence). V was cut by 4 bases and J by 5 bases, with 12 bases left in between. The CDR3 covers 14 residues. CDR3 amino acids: CASSSWGVNNEQFF. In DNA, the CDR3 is TGTGCCAGCAGTTCTTGGGGGGTTAACAATGAGCAGTTCTTC.

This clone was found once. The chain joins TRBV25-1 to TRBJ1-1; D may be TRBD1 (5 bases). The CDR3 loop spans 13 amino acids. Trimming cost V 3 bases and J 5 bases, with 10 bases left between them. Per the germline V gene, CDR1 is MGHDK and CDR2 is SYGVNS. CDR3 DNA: TGTGCCAGCAGTGAGGGGGGTCAAACTGAAGCTTTCTTT. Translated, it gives CASSEGGQTEAFF. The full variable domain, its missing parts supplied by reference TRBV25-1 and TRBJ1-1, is EADIYQTPRYLVIGTGKKITLECSQTMGHDKMYWYQQDPGMELHLIHYSYGVNSTEKGDLSSESTVSRIRTEHFPLTLESARPSHTSQYLCASSEGGQTEAFFGQGTRLTVV.

CDR3 in amino acids: CASSPSGVLYEQYF. The CDR3 DNA reads as TGTGCCAGCAGCCCCAGTGGGGTCCTCTACGAGCAGTACTTC. The chain is built from TRBV7-9 and TRBJ2-7; D is uncertain. This CDR3 contains 14 residues. Trimming shortened V by 5 bases and J by 3 bases, and 14 bases separated the two germline ends. CDR1 is SEHNR, CDR2 FQNEAQ, per germline (reference sequence). The whole variable domain, filled in from reference TRBV7-9 and TRBJ2-7, reads DTGVSQNPRHKITKRGQNVTFRCDPISEHNRLYWYRQTLGQGPEFLTYFQNEAQLEKSRLLSDRFSAERPKGSFSTLEIQRTEQGDSAMYLCASSPSGVLYEQYFGPGTRLTVT.